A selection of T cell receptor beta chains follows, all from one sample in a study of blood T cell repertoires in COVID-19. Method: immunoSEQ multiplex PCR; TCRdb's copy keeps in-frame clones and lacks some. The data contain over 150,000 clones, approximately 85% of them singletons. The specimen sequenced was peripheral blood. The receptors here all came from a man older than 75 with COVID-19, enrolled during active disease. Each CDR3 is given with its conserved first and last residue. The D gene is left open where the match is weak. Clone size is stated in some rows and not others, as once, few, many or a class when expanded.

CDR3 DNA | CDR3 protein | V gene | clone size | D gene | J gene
TGTGCCAGCAGTTACCGGGACAGATTCTATGGCTACACCTTC | CASSYRDRFYGYTF | TRBV6-5 | . | TRBD1 | TRBJ1-2
TGTGCCAGTAGTGACAGGGGGCGGAAGCCCCAGCATTTT | CASSDRGRKPQHF | TRBV19 | . | TRBD1 | TRBJ1-5
TGTGCCAGCAGTGAAACCAGAAACACTGAAGCTTTCTTT | CASSETRNTEAFF | TRBV6-1 | . | . | TRBJ1-1
TGTGCCAGCAGCGGACTGTACGGCTACACCTTC | CASSGLYGYTF | TRBV25-1 | . | . | TRBJ1-2
TGTGCCAGTAGCCTGACAGGGGGGAGCACTGAAGCTTTCTTT | CASSLTGGSTEAFF | TRBV19 | . | TRBD1 | TRBJ1-1
TGTGCCAGCAGCTTTGGGGGGAATGGCTACACCTTC | CASSFGGNGYTF | TRBV11-2 | . | . | TRBJ1-2
TGTGCCAGCAGGGAGGCGGGAGATCAGCCCCAGCATTTT | CASREAGDQPQHF | TRBV25-1 | few | . | TRBJ1-5
TGTGCCAGCAGTCGACAGGGCGGCGAAAAACTGTTTTTT | CASSRQGGEKLFF | TRBV6-2/TRBV6-3 | . | TRBD1 | TRBJ1-4
TGTGCCAGCAGCTTTACGGGGGAAGAGACCCAGTACTTC | CASSFTGEETQYF | TRBV6-2/TRBV6-3 | . | . | TRBJ2-5
TGTGCCAGCAGCAGAACAGGGGAGGCTGGCTACACCTTC | CASSRTGEAGYTF | TRBV7-3 | . | TRBD1 | TRBJ1-2
TGTGCCAGCTCACGACTGAGCTCTGGAAACACCATATATTTT | CASSRLSSGNTIYF | TRBV18 | . | . | TRBJ1-3
TGTGCCAGCAGCGGTAAGGGGGAGTCACACTATGGCTACACCTTC | CASSGKGESHYGYTF | TRBV7-2 | . | . | TRBJ1-2
TGTGCCAGCAGCTTTTCCCTCGTCGGCTATGGCTACACCTTC | CASSFSLVGYGYTF | TRBV11-2 | . | . | TRBJ1-2
TGTGCCAGCAGCTTAGGAGGGCTAGCGGGATGGTACTTC | CASSLGGLAGWYF | TRBV7-9 | medium-sized | TRBD2 | TRBJ2-7
TGTGCCGGTTCAGGCAGGGGGCTTGACACTGAAGCTTTCTTT | CAGSGRGLDTEAFF | TRBV5-6 | . | TRBD1 | TRBJ1-1
TGTGCCAGCAGTGAAGGACTGACCTTGATAGGCTACACCTTC | CASSEGLTLIGYTF | TRBV2 | . | . | TRBJ1-2
TGTGCCAGTTCCCCGGGACAGGGGTCTTCACCCCTCCACTTT | CASSPGQGSSPLHF | TRBV6-5 | . | TRBD1 | TRBJ1-6
TGTGCCAGCAGCCCGCAGGGGGGATCCTACGAGCAGTACTTC | CASSPQGGSYEQYF | TRBV5-4 | . | . | TRBJ2-7
TGTGCCAGCAGTACGGGATCCTGGAACACTGAAGCTTTCTTT | CASSTGSWNTEAFF | TRBV6-5 | . | . | TRBJ1-1
TGTGCCAGCAGCAAGGAGGGAGCAACTAATGAAAAACTGTTTTTT | CASSKEGATNEKLFF | TRBV21-1 | . | . | TRBJ1-4
TGTGCCAGCAGCTTGGGCAGGTTGAACACTGAAGCTTTCTTT | CASSLGRLNTEAFF | TRBV7-8 | few | . | TRBJ1-1
TGTGCCAGCGGAGCGGGGGCCTACAATGAGCGGTTCTTC | CASGAGAYNERFF | TRBV7-3 | . | TRBD2 | TRBJ2-1
TGTGCCAGCAGTCATGGACAGGGGAGAACCGGGGAGCTGTTTTTT | CASSHGQGRTGELFF | TRBV6-2/TRBV6-3 | . | TRBD1 | TRBJ2-2
TGTGCCAGCAGCTCTACAGGGGAAGGGCAGCCCCAGCATTTT | CASSSTGEGQPQHF | TRBV7-9 | . | TRBD1 | TRBJ1-5
TGTGCCAGCAGCCCACAAACCAGCGGGGGAAACACCATATATTTT | CASSPQTSGGNTIYF | TRBV3-1/TRBV3-2 | . | . | TRBJ1-3
TGTGCCAGCAGCTATACTGGACAGATAGCCAAAAACATTCAGTACTTC | CASSYTGQIAKNIQYF | TRBV27 | . | . | TRBJ2-4
TGCGCCAGCAGCTTGGAGCCCCAGGGACTCTACGAGCAGTACTTC | CASSLEPQGLYEQYF | TRBV5-1 | . | . | TRBJ2-7
TGTGCCAGTAGTCCTGACGGGACCAGGAGGGGCACTGAAGCTTTCTTT | CASSPDGTRRGTEAFF | TRBV19 | . | . | TRBJ1-1
TGTGCCAGCAGTGAGGGGATGGACAGGATCTATGGCTACACCTTC | CASSEGMDRIYGYTF | TRBV6-1 | . | TRBD1 | TRBJ1-2
TGTGCCAGCGCGACAGAACCTAACACTGAAGCTTTCTTT | CASATEPNTEAFF | TRBV2 | few | . | TRBJ1-1
TGTGCCAGCAAGAGACAGGGAGGCGGAGAGACCCAGTACTTC | CASKRQGGGETQYF | TRBV2 | . | . | TRBJ2-5
TGTGCCAGCATTCTCCAGACAGGCGCGAACACTGAAGCTTTCTTT | CASILQTGANTEAFF | TRBV2 | . | . | TRBJ1-1
TGTGCCAGCAGCGTGCGACAGGGGCGGAATGAGCAGTTCTTC | CASSVRQGRNEQFF | TRBV9 | . | TRBD1 | TRBJ2-1
TGTGCCAGCAGCTTTGGGACAGCCTCTTCTTACTCTGGAAACACCATATATTTT | CASSFGTASSYSGNTIYF | TRBV7-2 | . | TRBD1 | TRBJ1-3
TGCGCCAGCAGCCACAACCCAAGGCGGGGCAGTTCAATATTGAACACTGAAGCTTTCTTT | CASSHNPRRGSSILNTEAFF | TRBV4-1 | few | . | TRBJ1-1
TGTGCCAGCTCACCGAGACAGGGGGAGAACACCATATATTTT | CASSPRQGENTIYF | TRBV18 | . | TRBD1 | TRBJ1-3
TGCGCCAGCAGTGACCGGGACAGGGGGGCCAATGAGCAGTTCTTC | CASSDRDRGANEQFF | TRBV10-1 | . | TRBD1 | TRBJ2-1
TGCGCCAGCAGCTCTACGACAGGGGCCGGGGAGCAGTACTTC | CASSSTTGAGEQYF | TRBV5-1 | . | TRBD1 | TRBJ2-7
TGTGCCAGCAGTGAAGGGCAGGGAGGTGGCTACGAGCAGTACTTC | CASSEGQGGGYEQYF | TRBV6-1 | once | . | TRBJ2-7
TGTGCCAGCATCAGGGCGAGTATTCTCACTGAAGCTTTCTTT | CASIRASILTEAFF | TRBV2 | . | . | TRBJ1-1
TGTGCCAGCAGGGCGGGGGTCTGGGACTATGGCTACACCTTC | CASRAGVWDYGYTF | TRBV2 | . | . | TRBJ1-2
TGTGCCAGCAGTGAAGGGCTGGCAGGTCCGTTAGGGCCCCAGCATTTT | CASSEGLAGPLGPQHF | TRBV6-1 | . | . | TRBJ1-5
TGTGCCAGCAGCTTGGCGGGACAGACCTATGGCTACACCTTC | CASSLAGQTYGYTF | TRBV7-8 | . | TRBD1 | TRBJ1-2
TGCGCCAGCAGCATGGACAGGGTCGTAGTAGGTGAAAAACTGTTTTTT | CASSMDRVVVGEKLFF | TRBV5-1 | few | TRBD1 | TRBJ1-4